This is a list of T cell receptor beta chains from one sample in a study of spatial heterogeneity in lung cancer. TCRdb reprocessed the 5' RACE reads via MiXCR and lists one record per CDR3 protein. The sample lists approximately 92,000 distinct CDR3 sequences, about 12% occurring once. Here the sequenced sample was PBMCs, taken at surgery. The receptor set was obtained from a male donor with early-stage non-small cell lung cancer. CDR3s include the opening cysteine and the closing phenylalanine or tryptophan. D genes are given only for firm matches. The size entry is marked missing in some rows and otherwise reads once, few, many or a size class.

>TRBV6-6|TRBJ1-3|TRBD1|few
CASSYGQGVGNTIYF
TGTGCCAGCAGTTACGGACAGGGGGTTGGAAACACCATATATTTT
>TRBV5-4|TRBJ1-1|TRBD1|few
CASRRTGVHTEAFF
TGTGCCAGCAGGAGAACAGGGGTGCACACTGAAGCTTTCTTT
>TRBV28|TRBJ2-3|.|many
CASTWGTSSTDTQYF
TGTGCCAGCACCTGGGGGACTTCTAGCACAGATACGCAGTATTTT
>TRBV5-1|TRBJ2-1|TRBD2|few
CASSGTSGSNEQFF
TGCGCCAGCAGCGGGACTAGCGGGAGCAATGAGCAGTTCTTC
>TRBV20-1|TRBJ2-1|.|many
CSARKVVEQFF
TGCAGTGCTAGAAAGGTGGTTGAGCAGTTCTTC
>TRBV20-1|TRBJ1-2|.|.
CSAPDRANYGYTF
TGCAGTGCGCCGGACAGAGCTAACTATGGCTACACCTTC
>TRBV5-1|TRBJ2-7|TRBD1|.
CASSPGQGVGEQYF
TGCGCCAGCAGCCCCGGACAGGGAGTCGGCGAGCAGTACTTC
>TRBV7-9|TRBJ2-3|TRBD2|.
CASSLGSGITDTQYF
TGTGCCAGCAGCTTAGGTAGCGGGATTACAGATACGCAGTATTTT
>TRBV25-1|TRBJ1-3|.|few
CASSIGSSGNTIYF
TGTGCCAGCAGCATAGGTTCCTCTGGAAACACCATATATTTT
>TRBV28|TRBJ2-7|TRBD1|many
CASSPPGQGLHEQYF
TGTGCCAGCAGCCCACCAGGACAGGGGCTCCACGAGCAGTACTTC
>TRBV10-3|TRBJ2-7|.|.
CAISEPSEFYEQYF
TGTGCCATCAGTGAGCCCAGTGAATTCTACGAGCAGTACTTC
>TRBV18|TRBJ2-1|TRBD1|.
CASSRQGTYNEQFF
TGTGCCAGCTCCCGACAGGGGACCTACAATGAGCAGTTCTTC
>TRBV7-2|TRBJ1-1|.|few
CASSLELNTEAFF
TGTGCCAGCAGCTTAGAGTTGAACACTGAAGCTTTCTTT
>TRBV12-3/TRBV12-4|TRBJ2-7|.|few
CASSGDGYPWGEQYF
TGTGCCAGCAGTGGGGACGGATACCCATGGGGTGAGCAGTACTTC
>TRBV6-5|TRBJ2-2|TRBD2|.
CASSYYSGGQSGELFF
TGTGCCAGCAGTTACTATAGCGGGGGGCAATCTGGGGAGCTGTTTTTT
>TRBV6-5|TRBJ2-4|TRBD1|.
CASSSQGANIQYF
TGTGCCAGCAGTTCCCAGGGGGCAAACATTCAGTACTTC
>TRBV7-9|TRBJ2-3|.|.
CASQGTPANTQYF
TGTGCCAGCCAGGGGACACCCGCCAATACGCAGTATTTT
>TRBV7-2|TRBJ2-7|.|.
CASSLSSLLSEQYF
TGTGCCAGCAGCTTGAGCTCTCTCCTATCCGAGCAGTACTTC
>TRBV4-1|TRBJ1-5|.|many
CASSQERGLSNQPQHF
TGCGCCAGCAGCCAAGAACGGGGGCTTAGCAATCAGCCCCAGCATTTT
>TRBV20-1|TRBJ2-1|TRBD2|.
CSAKGTSLNEQFF
TGCAGTGCTAAAGGGACTAGCCTGAATGAGCAGTTCTTC
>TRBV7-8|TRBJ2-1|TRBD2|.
CASSPGLAVYNEQFF
TGTGCCAGCAGCCCGGGACTAGCGGTCTACAATGAGCAGTTCTTC
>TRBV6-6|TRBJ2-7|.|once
CAGSARDPTEQYF
TGTGCCGGCAGTGCTAGGGACCCGACCGAGCAGTACTTC
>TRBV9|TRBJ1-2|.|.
CASSEDFYGYTF
TGTGCCAGCAGCGAGGACTTCTATGGCTACACCTTC
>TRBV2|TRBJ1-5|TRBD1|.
CASSGTGLNQPQHF
TGTGCCAGCAGCGGGACAGGGCTCAATCAGCCCCAGCATTTT
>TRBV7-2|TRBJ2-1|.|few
CASSLVGSSYNEQFF
TGTGCCAGCAGCTTAGTCGGGAGCTCCTACAATGAGCAGTTCTTC
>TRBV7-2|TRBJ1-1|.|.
CASSLVPVGSEAFF
TGTGCCAGCAGCTTAGTGCCCGTAGGCAGCGAAGCTTTCTTT
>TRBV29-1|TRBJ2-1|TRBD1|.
CGVEDLGTGDNEQFF
TGCGGCGTTGAAGATCTGGGGACAGGGGACAATGAGCAGTTCTTC
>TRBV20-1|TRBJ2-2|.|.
CSARIGANTGELFF
TGCAGTGCTAGGATCGGGGCGAACACCGGGGAGCTGTTTTTT
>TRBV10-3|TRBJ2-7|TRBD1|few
CAIRGDREGPYEQYF
TGTGCCATCAGAGGGGACAGGGAGGGTCCCTACGAGCAGTACTTC
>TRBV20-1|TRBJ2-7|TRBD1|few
CSASRTGGTYEQYF
TGCAGTGCTAGCCGGACAGGAGGCACCTACGAGCAGTACTTC
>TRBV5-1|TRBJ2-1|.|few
CASSLVAAGGYNEQFF
TGCGCCAGCAGCTTGGTGGCGGCGGGCGGATACAATGAGCAGTTCTTC
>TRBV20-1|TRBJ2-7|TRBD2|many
CSARDWTSGTVYEQYF
TGCAGTGCTAGAGATTGGACTAGCGGGACTGTCTACGAGCAGTACTTC
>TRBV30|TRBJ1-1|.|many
CAWSMRVDTEAFF
TGTGCCTGGAGTATGCGAGTTGACACTGAAGCTTTCTTT
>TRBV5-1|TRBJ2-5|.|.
CASTGIQETQYF
TGCGCCAGCACCGGGATTCAAGAGACCCAGTACTTC
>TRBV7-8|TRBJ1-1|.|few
CASSRNTEAFF
TGTGCCAGCAGCCGCAACACTGAAGCTTTCTTT
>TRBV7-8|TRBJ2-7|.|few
CASSLSRALPYEQYF
TGTGCCAGCAGCTTATCCCGGGCCCTACCCTACGAGCAGTACTTC
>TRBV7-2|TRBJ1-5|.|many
CASSLSGGSNQPQHF
TGTGCCAGCAGCTTGAGTGGGGGGAGCAATCAGCCCCAGCATTTT
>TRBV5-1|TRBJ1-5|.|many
CASSPDSPNQPQHF
TGCGCCAGCAGCCCAGACAGCCCCAATCAGCCCCAGCATTTT